What follows describes a single TCR beta chain. The data stem from a study of OX40 agonist ivuxolimab in advanced cancers. Study summary: The patients received agonistic anti-OX40 (CD134) antibody ivuxolimab. Dose-escalation patients' cancers were hepatocellular carcinoma, melanoma, renal cell or head and neck cancer.

Data came from immunoSEQ multiplex PCR; TCRdb stores just in-frame clones and leaves some out. The sample contains under 20,000 clones, about 86% of which appear only once. Sequenced here: CD4+ or CD8+ T cells sorted from blood, sampled in a trial of the OX40 agonist ivuxolimab. This receptor was obtained from an adult with an advanced solid tumor such as melanoma, head and neck, liver or kidney cancer.

The CDR3 protein is CASSLAAKASGYEQYF. The CDR3 DNA is TGTGCCAGCAGCCTGGCCGCAAAGGCCAGCGGGTACGAGCAGTACTTC. The chain has TRBV4-2 and TRBJ2-7; weak D call: TRBD2 (6 bases). The CDR3 loop spans 16 amino acids. The germline V gene encodes CDR1 LGHNA and CDR2 YNFKEQ. The V end lost 4 bases, the J end lost 4 bases, and 20 bases lay between the germline ends.